The 13 T cell receptor beta chains in this list originate from one sample, sequenced in a study of blood T cells in healthy people across ages. A second PCR of 7 to 11 cycles used a sample-barcoded 5' primer and a J-beta primer mix. TCRdb passed the 5' RACE reads through MiXCR, listing each CDR3 protein once. The sample carries about 1.5 million distinct CDR3 sequences, roughly 43% recorded once. Sample: blood. The receptors stem from a woman between 18 and 30 years old in good health.

J is TRBJ2-1 and V is TRBV29-1; 10 positions match TRBD1. With V trimmed by 4 bases and J by 13 bases, 10 bases remained unmatched. Germline lookup yields CDR1 SQVTM and CDR2 ANQGSEA. The CDR3 extends over 13 amino acids. The CDR3 spells CSVGQGAGETQFF. The CDR3 DNA is TGCAGCGTTGGACAGGGGGCTGGGGAGACCCAGTTCTTC.

CDR3 DNA sequence: TGTGCCAGCACTCGAGTCGGGGGCCAGAACACTGAAGCTTTCTTT. The encoded protein is CASTRVGGQNTEAFF. The J gene is TRBJ1-1, the V gene TRBV25-1; perhaps TRBD1 as D (6 bases). V lost 7 bases and J lost 1, with 16 bases in between. The germline CDR1 and CDR2 sequences are MGHDK and SYGVNS. This CDR3 is built from 15 residues. The complete variable domain, with remaining parts taken from reference TRBV25-1 and TRBJ1-1, reads EADIYQTPRYLVIGTGKKITLECSQTMGHDKMYWYQQDPGMELHLIHYSYGVNSTEKGDLSSESTVSRIRTEHFPLTLESARPSHTSQYLCASTRVGGQNTEAFFGQGTRLTVV.

The chain carries TRBV7-2 and TRBJ1-6; maybe TRBD1 (5 bases). The CDR3 is made up of 14 amino acids. Trimming took 2 bases from V and 16 from J, leaving 18 bases between them. Germline V gene data show CDR1 as SGHTA and CDR2 as FQGNSA. CDR3 DNA: TGTGCCAGCAGCTTAAATCGGGGGTCCGGACCTCTCCACTTT. This codes for CASSLNRGSGPLHF.

There are many counts of this clonotype. The V gene is TRBV29-1, the J gene TRBJ1-5; D is unresolved. With 7 bases removed from V and 1 base from J, the gap between germline ends came to 14 bases. This CDR3 has 14 residues. Germline assignment: CDR1 SQVTM and CDR2 ANQGSEA. The CDR3 region is CSAIKGGSNQPQHF. DNA for the CDR3: TGCAGCGCAATAAAGGGTGGAAGCAATCAGCCCCAGCATTTT.

CDR3 coding DNA: TGTGCTAGTGGGAAGACGACAGGGGGCGATACGCAGTATTTT. Its translation is CASGKTTGGDTQYF. The genes are TRBV12-5 and TRBJ2-3, with 10 nucleotides matching TRBD1. This CDR3 contains 14 residues. CDR1 and CDR2 (germline): LGHNT, FRNRAP. V lost 6 bases and J lost 6; bases outside the gene matches: 6.

On this clonotype itself: Because the CDR3 is missing its conserved closing phenylalanine or tryptophan, this is likely a read error. The chain employs TRBV27 and TRBJ2-1; no definite D call. Germline CDR1 MNHEY, CDR2 SMNVEV (reference sequence). The CDR3 consists of 15 residues. Trimming stripped 2 bases from V and 4 bases from J, with 12 bases between. DNA of the CDR3: TGTGCCAGCAGTTTAAGGAGTTCTTCTTACAATGAGCAGTTCTTG. It codes for CASSLRSSSYNEQFL.

This rearrangement joins TRBV12-3 or TRBV12-4 to TRBJ2-3; D remains unclear. The V end was cut by 11 bases, the J end by 1 base, with 19 bases between. The CDR3 contains 15 residues. CDR3 nucleotides: TGTGCCGGCACCCAATCTTGGACCCGCACAGATACGCAGTATTTT. Its protein is CAGTQSWTRTDTQYF.

The chain has TRBV2 and TRBJ1-2; D is undetermined. The CDR3 extends over 10 amino acids. Trimming removed 3 bases from V and 13 bases from J, with 9 bases in between. Germline CDR1 is SNHLY and CDR2 is FYNNEI. In DNA, the CDR3 is TGTGCCAGCAGTGAGGCCTTAGCCACCTTC. This gives the protein CASSEALATF. Complete variable domain (other parts from reference TRBV2 and TRBJ1-2): EPEVTQTPSHQVTQMGQEVILRCVPISNHLYFYWYRQILGQKVEFLVSFYNNEISEKSEIFDDQFSVERPDGSNFTLKIRSTKLEDSAMYFCASSEALATFGSGTRLTVV.

Only a few counts were recorded for this clonotype. As DNA, the CDR3 is TGCAGTGCTAGACCAATAGACCGGGACGGCGAGCAGTACTTC. It translates to CSARPIDRDGEQYF. The chain carries TRBV20-1 and TRBJ2-7; possibly TRBD1 or TRBD2 for D (5 bases each). In germline, CDR1 is DFQATT, CDR2 SNEGSKA (reference sequence). V lost 2 bases and J 6 bases, leaving 17 bases between the germline ends. This CDR3 region has 14 residues.

The rearrangement joins TRBV5-1 to TRBJ1-3; TRBD1 matches at 7 bases. The CDR3 covers 15 residues. The V gene end was trimmed by 4 bases and the J gene end by 0 bases; junction bases not matched to a gene: 4. In germline, CDR1 is SGHRS, CDR2 YFSETQ. CDR3 sequence: CASSVDRFSGNTIYF. The CDR3, as DNA: TGCGCCAGCAGCGTGGACAGGTTCTCTGGAAACACCATATATTTT.

This clonotype has a count of ten or more. The chain links TRBV12-3 or TRBV12-4 to TRBJ2-1; D call uncertain. The CDR3 sequence is 13 residues long. Trimming stripped 3 bases from V and 4 bases from J, with 7 bases between. CDR3 sequence: CASSLLLYNEQFF. Here the CDR3 DNA reads TGTGCCAGCAGTTTGTTGCTTTACAATGAGCAGTTCTTC.

The genes are TRBV10-3 and TRBJ2-1, with 13 bases lining up with TRBD2. CDR1 and CDR2 (germline): ENHRY, SYGVKD. The CDR3 is made up of 15 amino acids. Unmatched junction bases numbered 6, after V lost 6 bases and J lost 7 bases. The CDR3 region has the DNA TGTGCCATCAGGATCGGGACTAGCGGGAAAAATGAGCAGTTCTTC. This encodes CAIRIGTSGKNEQFF.

The rearrangement uses TRBV29-1 and TRBJ1-1; 8 nucleotides agree with TRBD1. This CDR3 contains 13 residues. Germline lookup yields CDR1 SQVTM and CDR2 ANQGSEA. Trimming at V came to 8 bases and at J to 2 bases, leaving 7 bases not matched to a gene. CDR3 DNA: TGCAGCTCTAGGACAGGGAAAAACACTGAAGCTTTCTTT. Amino acid sequence: CSSRTGKNTEAFF.